Presented here are 7 T cell receptor beta chains from one specimen sequenced in a study of technical replicates of blood from a few donors. The table came from immunoSEQ multiplex PCR; TCRdb's copy has only in-frame clones and leaves some out. This table holds about 89,000 clones, 94% found once. The sequenced sample consisted of T cells isolated from PBMCs. The receptors come from a human donor in good health.

The J gene is TRBJ1-5, the V gene TRBV6-6; possible D gene TRBD1, 6 bases. Germline V gene sequence: CDR1 MNHNY, CDR2 SVGAGI (reference sequence). There are 15 residues in the CDR3. The germline V and J ends were trimmed by 4 bases and 5 bases, with 15 bases remaining between them. This chain's CDR3 is CASSSYRELDQPQHF. CDR3 coding DNA: TGTGCCAGCAGTTCGTACAGGGAGCTAGATCAGCCCCAGCATTTT.

The chain is built from TRBV10-2 and TRBJ2-7; 10 bases line up with TRBD1. With V trimmed by 4 bases and J by 3 bases, 6 bases remained unmatched. This CDR3 comprises 15 residues. CDR1 WSHSY and CDR2 SAAADI come from the germline V gene. CDR3 nucleotides: TGCGCCAGCAGTGGCCCCGGACAGGGGGACTACGAGCAGTACTTC. Translating it yields CASSGPGQGDYEQYF.

The chain joins TRBV19 to TRBJ1-1, with D uncertain. V dropped 2 bases and J dropped 1 base, with 11 bases sitting between them. Looked up from germline, CDR1 is LNHDA and CDR2 is SQIVND (reference sequence). The CDR3 sequence is 15 residues long. This chain's CDR3 is CASSILGVGNTEAFF. Here the CDR3 DNA reads TGTGCCAGTAGTATACTCGGGGTGGGGAACACTGAAGCTTTCTTT.

J is TRBJ1-3 and V is TRBV4-1, with 9 bases fitting TRBD1. The trim removed 4 bases at V and 2 bases at J, leaving 9 bases unmatched. Germline lookup yields CDR1 MGHRA and CDR2 YSYEKL. This CDR3 has 17 amino acids. As DNA, the CDR3 is TGCGCCAGCAGCCCGGAGAGGGACAGGGACACTGGAAACACCATATATTTT. Amino acids: CASSPERDRDTGNTIYF.

The rearrangement links TRBV2 to TRBJ2-5; 9 nucleotides match TRBD2. From germline, CDR1 is SNHLY and CDR2 FYNNEI. This CDR3 has 15 amino acids. J gave up 2 bases and V 6 bases, and 7 bases lay outside the gene matches. CDR3 DNA: TGTGCCAGCAGGACTAGCGGTCGAACACAAGAGACCCAGTACTTC. This sequence encodes CASRTSGRTQETQYF.

The chain uses TRBV19 and TRBJ1-5, with TRBD1 as a possible D gene (5 bases). V lost 5 bases and J 5 bases, leaving 19 bases between the germline ends. Germline-derived CDR1 and CDR2 are LNHDA and SQIVND (reference sequence). This CDR3 is 16 amino acids long. Here the CDR3 reads CASSWIQTVEYQPQHF. The CDR3 bases are TGTGCCAGTAGTTGGATTCAGACAGTAGAGTATCAGCCCCAGCATTTT.

This clone was counted a few times. This chain uses TRBV30 with TRBJ1-1, with 9 bases that match TRBD1. With V trimmed by 8 bases and J by 5 bases, 9 bases remained unmatched. This CDR3 spans 13 amino acids. Germline loops: CDR1 GTSNPN, CDR2 SVGIG (reference sequence). This chain's CDR3 is CAASRTGATEAFF. The CDR3 DNA is TGTGCCGCAAGCCGGACAGGGGCAACTGAAGCTTTCTTT.